Listed below are T cell receptor beta chains from one sample, sequenced in a study of graft-versus-host responses after intestinal transplantation. Some clones are missing from TCRdb's copy, which holds only in-frame ones; the method was immunoSEQ multiplex PCR. Of 9,500 to 13,000 clones listed, 80% to 95% are singletons. Sequenced here: PBMCs, sampled approximately 69 days after transplant. The receptors here all came from a human patient who received an intestinal transplant, so some T cells may come from the graft donor. Each CDR3 is given with its conserved first and last residue. The D gene is left open where the match is weak. Not every row has a clone size; where given, it reads once, few, many or a size class.

size,V,length,D,J,CDR3,DNA
.,TRBV6-1,13,TRBD1,TRBJ2-7,CASSERDRYEQYF,TGTGCCAGCAGTGAAAGGGACAGATACGAGCAGTACTTC
.,TRBV5-5,13,.,TRBJ1-2,CATRTPPDYGYTF,TGTGCCACAAGAACACCACCGGACTATGGCTACACCTTC
.,TRBV21-1,17,.,TRBJ1-2,CASSKTSTRDTNYGYTF,TGTGCCAGCAGCAAAACCTCCACCCGGGACACTAACTATGGCTACACCTTC
.,TRBV4-1,18,.,TRBJ2-1,CASAFSSRTSSSYNEQFF,TGCGCCAGCGCGTTTTCTTCTCGGACATCCAGCTCCTACAATGAGCAGTTCTTC
once,TRBV5-6,13,.,TRBJ2-7,CASSLGIGYEQYF,TGTGCCAGCAGCTTGGGAATCGGCTACGAGCAGTACTTC
.,TRBV9,15,TRBD1,TRBJ2-7,CASSADRELNYEQYF,TGTGCCAGCAGCGCGGACAGGGAATTAAACTACGAGCAGTACTTC
once,TRBV4-1,17,TRBD2,TRBJ2-7,CASSQDPSPTSGGEQYF,TGCGCCAGCAGCCAAGATCCCAGTCCCACTAGCGGAGGCGAGCAGTACTTC
.,TRBV9,14,.,TRBJ1-1,CASSVEATRPEAFF,TGTGCCAGCAGCGTAGAGGCAACACGACCTGAAGCTTTCTTT
.,TRBV4-2,16,.,TRBJ2-7,CASSQESGTPSYEQYF,TGTGCCAGCAGCCAAGAATCCGGGACTCCCTCCTACGAGCAGTACTTC
.,TRBV4-2,13,.,TRBJ2-7,CASSQTSSYEQYF,TGTGCCAGCAGCCAAACTAGCTCCTACGAGCAGTACTTC
.,TRBV7-4,15,.,TRBJ2-7,CASSSPRRGSYEQYF,TGTGCCAGCAGCTCCCCGCGGAGGGGAAGCTACGAGCAGTACTTC
.,TRBV28,16,TRBD2,TRBJ2-5,CASSFSGTSDQETQYF,TGTGCCAGCAGTTTCTCTGGGACTAGCGACCAAGAGACCCAGTACTTC
.,TRBV28,16,TRBD1,TRBJ1-4,CASSIGQELTNEKLFF,TGTGCCAGCAGTATTGGACAGGAACTAACTAATGAAAAACTGTTTTTT
once,TRBV21-1,17,.,TRBJ2-3,CASSKGARECRTDTQYF,TGTGCCAGCAGCAAAGGGGCGCGGGAATGTCGCACAGATACGCAGTATTTT
.,TRBV7-9,15,TRBD2,TRBJ2-7,CASSLLAGGPYEQYF,TGTGCCAGCAGCCTACTAGCGGGAGGGCCCTACGAGCAGTACTTC
.,TRBV15,15,.,TRBJ1-4,CATSPSSRANEKLFF,TGTGCCACCAGCCCATCCAGCAGGGCTAATGAAAAACTGTTTTTT
.,TRBV6-1,12,.,TRBJ1-1,CASSEQDTEAFF,TGTGCCAGCAGTGAACAGGACACTGAAGCTTTCTTT
.,TRBV5-4,14,TRBD1,TRBJ1-6,CASSLGTGLSPLHF,TGTGCCAGCAGCTTAGGGACAGGGCTATCACCCCTCCACTTT
once,TRBV29-1,19,TRBD2,TRBJ2-7,CSVEGPSGGGPGLVYEQYF,TGCAGCGTTGAAGGCCCCTCCGGCGGGGGTCCGGGACTAGTCTACGAGCAGTACTTC
.,TRBV21-1,14,.,TRBJ2-7,CASSKKTGSYEQYF,TGTGCCAGCAGCAAAAAGACCGGCTCCTACGAGCAGTACTTC
once,TRBV7-9,14,.,TRBJ1-1,CASSRNPGTTEAFF,TGTGCCAGCAGCAGAAACCCGGGGACGACTGAAGCTTTCTTT
.,TRBV7-3,12,.,TRBJ2-7,CASSVRDYEQYF,TGTGCCAGCAGCGTCAGGGACTACGAGCAGTACTTC
.,TRBV5-4,15,.,TRBJ2-1,CASSLGSGPYNEQFF,TGTGCCAGCAGCTTGGGTAGCGGTCCGTACAATGAGCAGTTCTTC
.,TRBV6-1,13,.,TRBJ2-7,CASSLQSTYEQYF,TGTGCCAGCAGTTTGCAGAGTACCTACGAGCAGTACTTC
.,TRBV6-5,13,TRBD1,TRBJ1-6,CASSETGKSPLHF,TGTGCCAGCAGTGAGACAGGGAAATCACCCCTCCACTTT
few,TRBV5-6,16,TRBD1,TRBJ1-4,CASSLGNRGFPEKLFF,TGTGCCAGCAGCTTGGGGAACAGGGGGTTCCCTGAAAAACTGTTTTTT
.,TRBV4-1,15,TRBD2,TRBJ2-7,CASSQAGTSSYEQYF,TGCGCCAGCAGCCAAGCCGGGACTAGCTCCTACGAGCAGTACTTC
.,TRBV9,16,TRBD2,TRBJ2-1,CASSVGGGRAYNEQFF,TGTGCCAGCAGCGTAGGAGGTGGGAGGGCCTACAATGAGCAGTTCTTC
.,TRBV27,15,TRBD1,TRBJ1-5,CASSPRTGEYQPQHF,TGTGCCAGCAGTCCCCGGACAGGGGAATATCAGCCCCAGCATTTT